Listed here is a single TCR beta chain. Its target is not known. Those who donated, Caucasian adults without exception, all lived in Nashville, Tennessee. These data belong to a study of shared clonotypes between healthy human individuals. Methods used by the authors: ImmunoSEQ yielded junction-only sequences lacking quality scores, so filtering differed. The repertoire was sequenced with immunoSEQ multiplex PCR; TCRdb's copy has only in-frame clones and lacks some. V and J calls and clone size come straight from that table; D and trimming were deduced from the DNA. The repertoire includes fewer than 1.8 million clones, around 98.5% of them detected once, and approximately 0.4% sits in the top ten. CDR3 length: 16 amino acids. With 0 bases clipped from V and 3 bases from J, the junction kept 6 bases outside the gene matches. CDR1 and CDR2 (germline): SGHRS, YFSETQ. Findings and caveats of the study: Clonotype sharing among donors likely depends on sequencing depth.

This receptor was identified in a man aged 25-45 years in good health. Sequenced: naive CD4+ T cells sorted from blood. Indicated subset: CD45RA+ positively selected. The rearrangement joins TRBV5-1 to TRBJ2-5; 9 nucleotides align to TRBD2. The CDR3 DNA follows: TGCGCCAGCAGCTTGGGGGCCTCTAGCGGGGAAGAGACCCAGTACTTC. Its protein product is CASSLGASSGEETQYF.